The 10 T cell receptor beta chains presented below share a single source sample, sequenced in a study of T-cell reconstitution after alpha-beta-depleted transplantation in children. Molecular barcoding with unique molecular identifiers was used for the TCRbeta library. MiXCR was run by TCRdb on the PCR reads, yielding one entry per CDR3 protein. The table includes 77,000 or so distinct CDR3 sequences, less than 20% detected once. Sequencing used PBMCs, mostly from graft donor cells, obtained 360 days after TCRalphabeta/CD19-depleted stem cell transplant. These receptors came from a male patient under 10 years old who had a stem cell transplant for acute lymphoblastic leukemia, so the T cells may come from the graft donor.

V usage is TRBV5-1 and J usage is TRBJ2-7; 9 bases are shared with TRBD1. CDR1 and CDR2 (germline): SGHRS, YFSETQ. There are 17 residues in the CDR3. J was trimmed by 0 bases and V by 8 bases; bases with no gene match: 15. The CDR3 sequence: CASSRVPGQGFSYEQYF. The CDR3 DNA reads as TGCGCCAGTAGCCGGGTACCGGGACAGGGATTCTCCTACGAGCAGTACTTC.

The rearrangement uses TRBV5-6 and TRBJ1-2, with D possibly matching TRBD1 (5 bases). Trimming left V 0 bases short and J 5 bases short, with 14 bases between. From germline, CDR1 is SGHDT and CDR2 YYEEEE. The CDR3 is 15 residues long. The CDR3 reads CASSLGRQGGYGYTF. DNA of the CDR3: TGTGCCAGCAGCTTGGGTCGGCAGGGAGGTTATGGCTACACCTTC.

The J gene is TRBJ2-2, the V gene TRBV4-2; 9 bases map to TRBD2. Germline loops: CDR1 LGHNA, CDR2 YNFKEQ. The CDR3 totals 18 residues. V lost 2 bases and J lost 4; bases outside the gene matches: 11. For the CDR3, the DNA is TGTGCCAGCAGCCAATCTCATAGCGGGAGATGGGCCACCGGGGAGCTGTTTTTT. Translated: CASSQSHSGRWATGELFF.

This clonotype was seen many times. This chain links TRBV7-9 with TRBJ2-1; D might be TRBD2 (7 bases). The ends were cut back, 3 bases at V and 7 bases at J, with 13 bases in the middle. The CDR3 is 14 amino acids. Per the germline V gene, CDR1 is SEHNR and CDR2 is FQNEAQ (reference sequence). The CDR3 sequence: CASSFDAGANEQFF. CDR3 in DNA: TGTGCCAGCAGCTTTGACGCGGGGGCTAATGAGCAGTTCTTC.

This clonotype was observed a few times. The chain joins TRBV29-1 to TRBJ2-1; 7 nucleotides agree with TRBD1. After removal of 0 bases from V and 2 bases from J, the junction contained 1 base not matched to a gene. CDR1 and CDR2 from the germline V gene are SQVTM and ANQGSEA. This CDR3 spans 14 amino acids. CDR3 DNA: TGCAGCGTTGAAGATACAGGGGCCTACAATGAGCAGTTCTTC. Translating it yields CSVEDTGAYNEQFF.

This chain joins TRBV2 and TRBJ2-7; 10 nucleotides agree with TRBD2. Germline-derived CDR1 and CDR2 are SNHLY and FYNNEI. The CDR3 has 15 residues. V shed 3 bases, J shed 3 bases, and the junction held 5 bases outside the gene matches. CDR3 DNA: TGTGCCAGCAGTGAGGTGCCTAGCGGGAGCTACGAGCAGTACTTC. The encoded protein is CASSEVPSGSYEQYF.

This clonotype was counted only a few times. The chain is built from TRBV12-3 or TRBV12-4 and TRBJ2-3, with D tentatively TRBD1 (5 bases). There are 15 residues in the CDR3. V lost 2 bases and J 1 base, leaving 10 bases between the germline ends. The CDR3 nucleotides are TGTGCCAGCAGTTTAAAGGGGCTCCGCACAGATACGCAGTATTTT. Protein sequence: CASSLKGLRTDTQYF.

The CDR3 here is CASSHGGTVYEQYF. The CDR3 coding sequence is TGTGCCAGCAGTCACGGGGGCACAGTCTACGAGCAGTACTTC. The rearrangement joins TRBV7-8 to TRBJ2-7; perhaps D is TRBD1 or TRBD2 (6 bases each). V gave up 6 bases and J gave up 3 bases, with 15 bases separating them. This CDR3 contains 14 residues. Per the germline V gene, CDR1 is SGHVS and CDR2 is FQNEAQ.

This clonotype was recorded a few times. The chain is built from TRBV25-1 and TRBJ2-1; 7 nucleotides align to TRBD1. Germline values: CDR1 MGHDK, CDR2 SYGVNS. The length of the CDR3 is 14 residues. J was trimmed by 15 bases and V by 0 bases; bases with no gene match: 11. CDR3 coding DNA: TGTGCCAGCAGTGAATATAGTAACAGGGGTTTGCTGTTCTTC. Translated, it gives CASSEYSNRGLLFF.

This chain links TRBV3-1 with TRBJ2-2; no clear D gene. Germline V gene lookup returns CDR1 LGHDT and CDR2 YNNKEL (reference sequence). CDR3 length: 15 residues. The V end lost 2 bases, the J end lost 3 bases, and 10 bases lay between the germline ends. The CDR3 spells CASSQSLLDTGELFF. In DNA form, the CDR3 reads TGTGCCAGCAGCCAAAGTCTCTTGGACACCGGGGAGCTGTTTTTT.